A single T cell receptor (beta chain) is shown here with its context. Its specificity is not known. This entry belongs to a study of response to subunit inactivated influenza vaccine. Findings and caveats of the study: Authors suggested each seasonal influenza vaccination recruits few new T cells.

Germline loops: CDR1 MGHRA, CDR2 YSYEKL. The CDR3 is made up of 14 amino acids. The V and J ends lost 0 bases and 3 bases respectively, with 9 bases between them. From the RT-PCR reads, TCRdb called clonotypes with MiXCR, one entry per CDR3 protein. This table has fewer than 400,000 distinct CDR3 sequences, around a fifth appearing once. This specimen consisted of PBMCs from blood, obtained less than 22 months after vaccination. The sequence came from a man between 50 and 69 years old who received an inactivated influenza vaccine. The rearrangement joins TRBV4-1 to TRBJ2-7; D uncertain. As DNA, the CDR3 is TGCGCCAGCAGCCAAGAAGGCCAGATCTACGAGCAGTACTTC. This translates into CASSQEGQIYEQYF.